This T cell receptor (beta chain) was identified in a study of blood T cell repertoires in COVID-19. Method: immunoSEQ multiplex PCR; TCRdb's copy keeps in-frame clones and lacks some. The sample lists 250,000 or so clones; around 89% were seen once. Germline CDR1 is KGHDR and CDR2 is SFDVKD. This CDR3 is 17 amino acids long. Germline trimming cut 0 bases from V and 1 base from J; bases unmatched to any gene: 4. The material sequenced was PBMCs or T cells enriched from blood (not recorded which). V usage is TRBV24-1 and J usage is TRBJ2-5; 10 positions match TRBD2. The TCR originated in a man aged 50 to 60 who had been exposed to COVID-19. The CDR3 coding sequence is TGTGCCACCAGTGATTTGAAAGAGCGGGGGGGCCAAGAGACCCAGTACTTC. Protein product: CATSDLKERGGQETQYF.